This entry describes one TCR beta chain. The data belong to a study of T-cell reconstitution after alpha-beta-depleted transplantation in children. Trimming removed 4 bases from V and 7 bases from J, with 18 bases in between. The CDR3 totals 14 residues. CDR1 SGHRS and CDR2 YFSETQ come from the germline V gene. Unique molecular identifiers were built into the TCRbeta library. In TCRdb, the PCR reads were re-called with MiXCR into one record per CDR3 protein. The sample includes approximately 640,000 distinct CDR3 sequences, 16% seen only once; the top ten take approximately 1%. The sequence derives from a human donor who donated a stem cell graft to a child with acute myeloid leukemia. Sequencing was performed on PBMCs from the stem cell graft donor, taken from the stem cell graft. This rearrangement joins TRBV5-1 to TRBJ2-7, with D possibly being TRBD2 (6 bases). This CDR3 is CASSPRDFKEEQYV. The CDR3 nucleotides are TGCGCCAGCAGCCCCCGGGACTTTAAGGAGGAGCAGTACGTC.